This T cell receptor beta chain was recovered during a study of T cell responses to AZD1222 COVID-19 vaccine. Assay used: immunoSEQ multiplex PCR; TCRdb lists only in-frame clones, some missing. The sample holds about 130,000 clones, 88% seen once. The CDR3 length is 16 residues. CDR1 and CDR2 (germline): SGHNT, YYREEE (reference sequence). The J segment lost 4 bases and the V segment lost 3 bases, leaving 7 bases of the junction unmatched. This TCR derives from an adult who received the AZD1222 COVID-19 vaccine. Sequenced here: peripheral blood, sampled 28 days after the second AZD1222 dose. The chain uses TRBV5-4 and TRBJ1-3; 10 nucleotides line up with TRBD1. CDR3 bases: TGTGCCAGCAGCTCCGGGACAGGGGCTTCGGGAAACACCATATATTTT. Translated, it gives CASSSGTGASGNTIYF.